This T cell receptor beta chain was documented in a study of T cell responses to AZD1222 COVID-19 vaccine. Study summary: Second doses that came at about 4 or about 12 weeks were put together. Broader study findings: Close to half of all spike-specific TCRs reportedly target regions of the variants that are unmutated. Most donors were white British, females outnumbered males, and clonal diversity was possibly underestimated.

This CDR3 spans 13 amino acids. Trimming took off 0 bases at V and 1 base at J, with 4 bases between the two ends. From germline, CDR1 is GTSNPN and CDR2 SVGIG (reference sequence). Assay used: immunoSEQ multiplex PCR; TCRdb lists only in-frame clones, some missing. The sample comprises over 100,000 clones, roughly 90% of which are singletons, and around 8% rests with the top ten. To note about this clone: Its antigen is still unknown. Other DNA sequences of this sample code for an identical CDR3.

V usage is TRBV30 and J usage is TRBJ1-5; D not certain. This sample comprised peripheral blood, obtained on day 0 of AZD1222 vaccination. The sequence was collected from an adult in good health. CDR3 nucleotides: TGTGCCTGGAGTGTAGGGAGCAATCAGCCCCAGCATTTT. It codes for CAWSVGSNQPQHF. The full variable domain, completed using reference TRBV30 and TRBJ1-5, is SQTIHQWPATLVQPVGSPLSLECTVEGTSNPNLYWYRQAAGRGLQLLFYSVGIGQISSEVPQNLSASRPQDRQFILSSKKLLLSDSGFYLCAWSVGSNQPQHFGDGTRLSIL.